These 15 T cell receptor beta chains originate from one sample sequenced in a study of blood T cell repertoires in COVID-19. Measured with immunoSEQ multiplex PCR; TCRdb has only the in-frame clones, and not every one. The sample shows around 92,000 clones, about 86% of them seen only once. Source material: peripheral blood. The source is a woman aged 55-75 years in a cohort sampled during active or convalescent COVID-19.

V is TRBV11-3 and J is TRBJ2-3; TRBD2 is a possible D gene (6 bases). With 5 bases removed from V and 4 bases from J, the gap between germline ends came to 13 bases. This CDR3 region has 14 residues. Per germline, CDR1 SGHNT and CDR2 YENEEA. The CDR3 DNA follows: TGTGCCAGCAGCGCCCGGGACTTTCCAGATACGCAGTATTTT. Translating it yields CASSARDFPDTQYF.

The J gene is TRBJ2-5, the V gene TRBV24-1; 10 bases map to TRBD1. The CDR3 extends over 16 amino acids. The V gene's germline CDR1 is KGHDR and CDR2 SFDVKD. J gave up 5 bases and V 5 bases, and 10 bases lay outside the gene matches. In DNA, the CDR3 is TGTGCCACCAGTGGTACCGGGACAGGGGAGTCCGAGACCCAGTACTTC. It yields the protein CATSGTGTGESETQYF.

The chain joins TRBV5-1 to TRBJ2-3; 11 positions match TRBD2. V lost 1 base, J lost 6 bases, and 7 bases stayed unmatched. This CDR3 has 16 residues. Germline CDR1 is SGHRS and CDR2 is YFSETQ. In DNA form, the CDR3 reads TGCGCCAGCAGCTTGACTAGCGGGGGCAAAATGGATACGCAGTATTTT. It encodes CASSLTSGGKMDTQYF.

The chain carries TRBV5-5 and TRBJ1-1, with a weak D call TRBD1 (6 bases). Trimming removed 3 bases from V and 3 bases from J, with 15 bases in between. The germline gives CDR1 SGHKS, CDR2 YYEKEE (reference sequence). The CDR3 loop spans 15 amino acids. The CDR3 reads CASSSQGRIHTEAFF. The DNA of the CDR3 is TGTGCCAGCAGCTCTCAGGGGCGAATTCACACTGAAGCTTTCTTT.

The rearrangement uses TRBV30 and TRBJ1-6, with unresolved D. The V gene's germline CDR1 is GTSNPN and CDR2 SVGIG (reference sequence). The CDR3 loop spans 13 amino acids. V lost 3 bases and J 7 bases, leaving 10 bases between the germline ends. The CDR3 DNA is TGTGCCTGGAGCGGACTGACCAATTCACCCCTCCACTTT. It encodes CAWSGLTNSPLHF.

J is TRBJ1-2 and V is TRBV29-1; D ambiguous. From germline, CDR1 is SQVTM and CDR2 ANQGSEA. Trimming stripped 4 bases from V and 2 bases from J, with 14 bases between. This CDR3 region has 14 residues. In nucleotides, the CDR3 is TGCAGCGTTGGGGAGGCGGGGTCAAACTATGGCTACACCTTC. Amino acids: CSVGEAGSNYGYTF.

This clone was detected once. This sequence joins TRBV2 and TRBJ1-5; 7 nucleotides line up with TRBD1. With V trimmed by 6 bases and J by 9 bases, 14 bases remained unmatched. In germline, CDR1 is SNHLY, CDR2 FYNNEI. CDR3 length equals 15 residues. In nucleotides, the CDR3 is TGTGCCAGCAGACGAGGGACAGAGAATAGCAGGCCCCAGCATTTT. It encodes CASRRGTENSRPQHF. Using reference TRBV2 and TRBJ1-5 for the parts outside the CDR3, the full variable domain is EPEVTQTPSHQVTQMGQEVILRCVPISNHLYFYWYRQILGQKVEFLVSFYNNEISEKSEIFDDQFSVERPDGSNFTLKIRSTKLEDSAMYFCASRRGTENSRPQHFGDGTRLSIL.

This chain links TRBV5-4 with TRBJ1-6, with 8 nucleotides matching TRBD1. V lost 3 bases and J lost 10; bases outside the gene matches: 6. Germline assignment: CDR1 SGHNT and CDR2 YYREEE (reference sequence). The CDR3 runs 14 residues. CDR3 amino acids: CASSSTGGNSPLHF. As DNA, the CDR3 is TGTGCCAGCAGCTCCACAGGGGGTAACTCACCCCTCCACTTT.

This rearrangement joins TRBV19 to TRBJ1-2; tentatively, D is TRBD1 (6 bases). Trimming removed 3 bases from V and 4 bases from J, with 21 bases in between. Looked up from germline, CDR1 is LNHDA and CDR2 is SQIVND (reference sequence). The CDR3 spans 17 residues. As DNA, the CDR3 is TGTGCCAGTAGTATCGGGTTGGACAGTGGGGCCTCCTATGGCTACACCTTC. This encodes CASSIGLDSGASYGYTF.

V and J are TRBV2 and TRBJ1-1; 7 bases agree with TRBD1. Germline assignment: CDR1 SNHLY and CDR2 FYNNEI. CDR3 size: 15 residues. After removal of 3 bases from V and 7 bases from J, the junction contained 11 bases not matched to a gene. The CDR3 loop reads CASSETTGNSGEAFF. The CDR3 bases are TGTGCCAGCAGTGAGACGACAGGGAATAGTGGTGAAGCTTTCTTT. The full variable domain, rest sourced from reference TRBV2 and TRBJ1-1, is EPEVTQTPSHQVTQMGQEVILRCVPISNHLYFYWYRQILGQKVEFLVSFYNNEISEKSEIFDDQFSVERPDGSNFTLKIRSTKLEDSAMYFCASSETTGNSGEAFFGQGTRLTVV.

This clone has ten or more counts. The chain couples TRBV28 to TRBJ2-2, with 7 bases aligning to TRBD1. J lost 0 bases, V lost 8 bases, and 6 bases had no gene match. Germline assignment: CDR1 MDHEN and CDR2 SYDVKM. This CDR3 comprises 15 residues. DNA for the CDR3: TGTGCCAGCTCAGGACAGGCCGCGAACACCGGGGAGCTGTTTTTT. Protein product: CASSGQAANTGELFF.

The V and J genes are TRBV5-4 and TRBJ1-2; possible D gene TRBD1, 6 bases. The length of the CDR3 is 15 residues. Looked up from germline, CDR1 is SGHNT and CDR2 is YYREEE (reference sequence). V lost 0 bases and J lost 3, with 12 bases in between. The CDR3 region has the DNA TGTGCCAGCAGCTTGGTTGCCAGGGGTGACTATGGCTACACCTTC. Translation: CASSLVARGDYGYTF.

The chain uses TRBV19 and TRBJ1-6, with 7 bases lining up with TRBD1. CDR1 is LNHDA, CDR2 SQIVND, per germline (reference sequence). The length of the CDR3 is 14 residues. With 7 bases clipped from V and 10 bases from J, the junction kept 10 bases outside the gene matches. CDR3 DNA: TGTGCCAGTACCCCGACAGGGCTCCGGTCACCCCTCCACTTT. It specifies CASTPTGLRSPLHF. The full variable domain, rest sourced from reference TRBV19 and TRBJ1-6, is DGGITQSPKYLFRKEGQNVTLSCEQNLNHDAMYWYRQDPGQGLRLIYYSQIVNDFQKGDIAEGYSVSREKKESFPLTVTSAQKNPTAFYLCASTPTGLRSPLHFGNGTRLTVT.

V usage is TRBV5-1 and J usage is TRBJ1-1; TRBD1 aligns across 7 bases. Per the germline V gene, CDR1 is SGHRS and CDR2 is YFSETQ. After removal of 7 bases from V and 6 bases from J, the junction contained 9 bases not matched to a gene. The CDR3 has 13 residues. CDR3 nucleotide sequence: TGCGCCAGCCGACAGGGTGCGGCCCCTGAAGCTTTCTTT. Translating it yields CASRQGAAPEAFF.

This clone was counted a few times. The chain carries TRBV3-1 (or the pseudogene TRBV3-2) and TRBJ2-3, with a weak D call TRBD2 (5 bases). The CDR3 is made up of 13 amino acids. Trimming stripped 0 bases from V and 8 bases from J, with 9 bases between. CDR1 is LGHDT and CDR2 is YNNKEL in the germline V gene (reference sequence). This CDR3 is CASSQEAAGTQYF. In DNA, the CDR3 is TGTGCCAGCAGCCAAGAGGCCGCGGGTACGCAGTATTTT.